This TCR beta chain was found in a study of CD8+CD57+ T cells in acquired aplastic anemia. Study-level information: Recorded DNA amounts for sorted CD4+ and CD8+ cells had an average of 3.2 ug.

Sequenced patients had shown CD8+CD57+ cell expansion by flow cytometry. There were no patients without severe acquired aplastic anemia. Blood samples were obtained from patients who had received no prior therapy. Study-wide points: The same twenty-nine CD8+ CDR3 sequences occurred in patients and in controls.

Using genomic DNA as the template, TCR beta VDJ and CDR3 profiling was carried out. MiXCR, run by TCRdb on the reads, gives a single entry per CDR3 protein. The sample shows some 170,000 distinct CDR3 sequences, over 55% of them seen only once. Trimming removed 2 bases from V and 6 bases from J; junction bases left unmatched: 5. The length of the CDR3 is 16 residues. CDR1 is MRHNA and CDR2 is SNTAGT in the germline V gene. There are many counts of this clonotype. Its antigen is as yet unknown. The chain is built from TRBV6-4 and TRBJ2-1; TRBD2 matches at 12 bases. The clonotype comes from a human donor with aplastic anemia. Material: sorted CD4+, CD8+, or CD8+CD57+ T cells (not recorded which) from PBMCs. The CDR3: CASSDASGGASNEQFF. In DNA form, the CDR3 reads TGTGCCAGCAGTGACGCTAGCGGGGGGGCCAGCAATGAGCAGTTCTTC.